This passage covers 22 T cell receptor beta chains from one sample sequenced in a study of cytomegalovirus exposure and HLA in healthy donors. In the PCR, 60 Vbeta and 13 Jbeta primers were used. TCRdb's copy holds only in-frame clones and misses some; the assay was immunoSEQ multiplex PCR. The sample gives around 85,000 clones, 80% of which show up once; 7.3% is in the top ten. The sequenced material came from PBMCs. The receptors derive from a man aged 30 to 39 in good health and CMV-seronegative.

This clone was counted once. The chain is built from TRBV6-1 and TRBJ2-2; D uncertain. The CDR3 spans 13 residues. V was pared by 6 bases and J by 6 bases, with 11 bases between. CDR1 and CDR2 (germline): MNHNS, SASEGT. The CDR3 DNA sequence: TGTGCCAGCAGGCCCCTTATAGCCGGGGAGCTGTTTTTT. It yields the protein CASRPLIAGELFF.

The V gene is TRBV30, the J gene TRBJ1-1; 7 bases map to TRBD1. Per germline, CDR1 GTSNPN and CDR2 SVGIG (reference sequence). V was pared by 2 bases and J by 4 bases, with 13 bases of the junction left unmatched. The CDR3 is made up of 16 amino acids. The CDR3 DNA is TGTGCCTGGAGTTTGCAGGGGGGTGTGATAGCCACTGAAGCTTTCTTT. Translating it yields CAWSLQGGVIATEAFF.

The chain is built from TRBV19 and TRBJ1-2, with 8 bases aligning to TRBD1. Per germline, CDR1 LNHDA and CDR2 SQIVND (reference sequence). The CDR3 runs to 15 residues. After removal of 3 bases from V and 3 bases from J, the junction contained 6 bases not matched to a gene. CDR3 in DNA: TGTGCCAGTAGTATTGGCAGGGGGCCGTACTATGGCTACACCTTC. Encoded protein: CASSIGRGPYYGYTF.

The chain uses TRBV5-1 and TRBJ2-3; TRBD2 agrees at 11 bases. The junction had 12 bases not matched to a gene; V was cut back by 3 bases and J by 0 bases. There are 19 residues in the CDR3. Looked up from germline, CDR1 is SGHRS and CDR2 is YFSETQ. CDR3 nucleotide sequence: TGCGCCAGCAGCTCCCCCGGGACTAGCGGCCGTACTAGCACAGATACGCAGTATTTT. As protein: CASSSPGTSGRTSTDTQYF. The full variable domain, with the rest looked up from reference TRBV5-1 and TRBJ2-3, is KAGVTQTPRYLIKTRGQQVTLSCSPISGHRSVSWYQQTPGQGLQFLFEYFSETQRNKGNFPGRFSGRQFSNSRSEMNVSTLELGDSALYLCASSSPGTSGRTSTDTQYFGPGTRLTVL.

This clone was detected only a few times. The V call is TRBV7-6, the J call TRBJ2-3; D might be TRBD1 (7 bases). Germline-derived CDR1 and CDR2 are SGHVS and FNYEAQ. This CDR3 comprises 15 residues. With 5 bases removed from V and 4 bases from J, the gap between germline ends came to 16 bases. CDR3 bases: TGTGCCAGCAGCGTGGTGGGGGGACAGTCAGATACGCAGTATTTT. Its translation: CASSVVGGQSDTQYF.

This chain connects TRBV27 to TRBJ2-5, with 8 nucleotides matching TRBD1. Germline V gene lookup returns CDR1 MNHEY and CDR2 SMNVEV (reference sequence). The J segment lost 4 bases and the V segment lost 2 bases, leaving 6 bases of the junction unmatched. The CDR3 contains 15 residues. The CDR3 DNA reads TGTGCCAGCAGTTTAGGTGTGACAGGGGTAGAGACCCAGTACTTC. This codes for CASSLGVTGVETQYF.

The chain joins TRBV4-1 to TRBJ1-2; D is ambiguous. The CDR3 has 14 amino acids. Germline assignment: CDR1 MGHRA and CDR2 YSYEKL. V shed 2 bases and J shed 2 bases, with 9 bases lying between them. CDR3 in DNA: TGCGCCAGCAGCCAACCGGGTCGAAACTATGGCTACACCTTC. Translation gives CASSQPGRNYGYTF.

The chain couples TRBV5-4 to TRBJ2-3; 9 positions match TRBD2. Germline V gene sequence: CDR1 SGHNT, CDR2 YYREEE (reference sequence). The CDR3 runs 17 residues. Losses at the gene ends were 2 bases for V and 8 bases for J; bases not matched to a gene: 15. The CDR3 loop is CASSFLDPSGTTGTQYF. The DNA for the CDR3 is TGTGCCAGCAGCTTTCTCGATCCTAGCGGGACCACGGGTACGCAGTATTTT. Full variable domain (outside the CDR3, taken from reference TRBV5-4 and TRBJ2-3): ETGVTQSPTHLIKTRGQQVTLRCSSQSGHNTVSWYQQALGQGPQFIFQYYREEENGRGNFPPRFSGLQFPNYSSELNVNALELDDSALYLCASSFLDPSGTTGTQYFGPGTRLTVL.

V and J are TRBV5-6 and TRBJ2-2; TRBD1 aligns across 11 bases. The germline V gene encodes CDR1 SGHDT and CDR2 YYEEEE. V lost 0 bases and J lost 6; bases outside the gene matches: 4. The CDR3 runs to 16 residues. This CDR3 is CASSLEPGQGAGELFF. The CDR3, as DNA: TGTGCCAGCAGCTTGGAACCGGGACAGGGGGCCGGGGAGCTGTTTTTT.

In this sample, this clone turned up a few times. This chain connects TRBV7-2 to TRBJ2-1; TRBD2 agrees at 8 bases. The ends lost 5 bases at V and 1 base at J; junction bases unmatched: 13. The V gene's germline CDR1 is SGHTA and CDR2 FQGNSA. This CDR3 contains 18 residues. CDR3 in DNA: TGTGCCAGCAGCCTGCGGGGGAGTCCTAGCGGGTCCTACAATGAGCAGTTCTTC. Translating it yields CASSLRGSPSGSYNEQFF.

CDR3 coding DNA: TGTGCCAGCTCACCCGGACAGGGGATGAATGAGCAGTTCTTC. As protein: CASSPGQGMNEQFF. The chain has TRBV18 and TRBJ2-1; 9 bases are shared with TRBD1. CDR1 is KGHSH and CDR2 is LQKENI in the germline V gene. The CDR3 contains 14 residues. V lost 3 bases, J lost 7 bases, and 4 bases stayed unmatched. Full variable domain (rest looked up from reference TRBV18 and TRBJ2-1): NAGVMQNPRHLVRRRGQEARLRCSPMKGHSHVYWYRQLPEEGLKFMVYLQKENIIDESGMPKERFSAEFPKEGPSILRIQQVVRGDSAAYFCASSPGQGMNEQFFGPGTRLTVL.

The V gene is TRBV7-9, the J gene TRBJ2-5; possible D gene TRBD1, 5 bases. Trimming cost V 2 bases and J 5 bases, with 21 bases left between them. Germline V lookup: CDR1 SEHNR, CDR2 FQNEAQ (reference sequence). There are 17 residues in the CDR3. The CDR3 sequence is CASSLKDEGDFMETQYF. The CDR3 DNA follows: TGTGCCAGCAGCTTAAAGGATGAAGGGGATTTTATGGAGACCCAGTACTTC.

V is TRBV7-9 and J is TRBJ1-1; 7 bases are shared with TRBD1. The CDR3 loop spans 15 amino acids. J gave up 0 bases and V 5 bases, and 6 bases lay outside the gene matches. Germline CDR1 and CDR2: SEHNR and FQNEAQ (reference sequence). CDR3 sequence reads: CASSRGDRLNTEAFF. The CDR3 region has the DNA TGTGCCAGCAGCCGAGGGGACAGACTGAACACTGAAGCTTTCTTT.

The V gene is TRBV6-5, the J gene TRBJ2-5; 9 bases match TRBD1. Trimming took 5 bases from V and 5 from J; bases not matched to a gene: 9. CDR3 size: 15 residues. Germline CDR1 MNHEY, CDR2 SVGAGI. CDR3: CASSGWTGAMETQYF. The CDR3 region has the DNA TGTGCCAGCAGTGGGTGGACAGGGGCGATGGAGACCCAGTACTTC.

This clone was counted only a few times. The chain couples TRBV6-1 to TRBJ2-7; TRBD2 aligns across 12 bases. The CDR3 extends over 15 amino acids. CDR1 is MNHNS and CDR2 is SASEGT in the germline V gene. J was trimmed by 4 bases and V by 1 base; bases with no gene match: 2. The CDR3 region is CASSEETSGSYEQYF. The CDR3, as DNA: TGTGCCAGCAGTGAAGAGACTAGCGGGAGTTACGAGCAGTACTTC.

This chain uses TRBV4-1 with TRBJ1-5; 8 bases map to TRBD1. Germline CDR1 is MGHRA and CDR2 is YSYEKL. The V and J ends lost 0 bases and 1 base, in that order; junction bases with no gene match: 11. The CDR3 has 19 residues. In nucleotides, the CDR3 is TGCGCCAGCAGCCAAGATCGGCAGGGGGCGCGGATAAGCAATCAGCCCCAGCATTTT. Its protein product is CASSQDRQGARISNQPQHF.

This clone came up a few times. The V gene is TRBV5-1, the J gene TRBJ1-4; the D is unclear. CDR1 is SGHRS, CDR2 YFSETQ, per germline. This CDR3 has 14 residues. V lost 4 bases, J lost 2 bases, and 9 bases lay in between. The CDR3 nucleotides read TGCGCCAGCAGCGCCGGAGGGACTAATGAAAAACTGTTTTTT. Its protein product is CASSAGGTNEKLFF.

The V call is TRBV4-2, the J call TRBJ2-7; the match to TRBD2 covers 8 bases. Germline V gene lookup returns CDR1 LGHNA and CDR2 YNFKEQ. The CDR3 consists of 16 residues. V trimming: 0 bases; J trimming: 3 bases; junction bases outside the gene matches: 7. The CDR3 DNA reads as TGTGCCAGCAGCCAAGAATTTACTAGCGGTTACTACGAGCAGTACTTC. Protein product: CASSQEFTSGYYEQYF.

Only one count was recorded for this clone. This chain joins TRBV9 and TRBJ2-1; the match to TRBD1 covers 8 bases. There are 17 residues in the CDR3. The V gene end was trimmed by 4 bases and the J gene end by 4 bases; junction bases not matched to a gene: 13. The germline gives CDR1 SGDLS, CDR2 YYNGEE. The CDR3 sequence is CASSPSGGTNRYNEQFF. The CDR3 region has the DNA TGTGCCAGCAGCCCATCAGGGGGCACGAACCGGTACAATGAGCAGTTCTTC.

This chain uses TRBV27 with TRBJ1-6, with D perhaps TRBD1 (5 bases). The CDR3 is made up of 14 amino acids. Deletions cut 6 bases from V and 18 bases from J, with 24 bases between. Germline V gene data show CDR1 as MNHEY and CDR2 as SMNVEV (reference sequence). The CDR3 nucleotides are TGTGCCAGCAGAAGGAACGCTGAGCCGACAGCACACCACTTT. This codes for CASRRNAEPTAHHF.

A few counts support this clone. The chain carries TRBV6-4 and TRBJ2-1; 12 bases are shared with TRBD2. V dropped 0 bases and J dropped 9; count of bases not matched to a gene: 12. This CDR3 is 18 amino acids long. Germline V CDR1 and CDR2: MRHNA, SNTAGT. CDR3 residues: CASSDSASGGASLGEQFF. As DNA, the CDR3 is TGTGCCAGCAGTGACTCGGCTAGCGGGGGGGCCAGTCTTGGTGAGCAGTTCTTC.

The CDR3 nucleotides are TGTGCCAGCCATGGAACCAGCGGGTTCGGGGAGCTGTTTTTT. The encoded protein is CASHGTSGFGELFF. The chain employs TRBV7-6 and TRBJ2-2; the D gene is possibly TRBD2 (6 bases). Germline CDR1 is SGHVS and CDR2 is FNYEAQ. V shed 8 bases and J shed 7 bases, with 17 bases lying between them. The CDR3 has 14 residues.